This TCR beta chain was retrieved from a study of blood T cell repertoires in COVID-19. The age range of participants was about 18 to 90 years, with residence in about two dozen US areas. Participant reports of clinical history set cohort assignment. Profiled with immunoSEQ multiplex PCR; TCRdb holds only in-frame clones, not every one. The profile shows about 370,000 clones, around 87% of them singletons. This clone was observed a single time. The sequence was collected from a man aged 18 to 29 who had recovered from COVID-19. The material sequenced was PBMCs or T cells enriched from blood (not recorded which).

This CDR3 is CASNGQLSNQPQHF. DNA for the CDR3: TGTGCCAGCAACGGACAACTTAGCAATCAGCCCCAGCATTTT. The chain is built from TRBV28 and TRBJ1-5; D may be TRBD1 (5 bases). Trimming took 7 bases from V and 0 from J, leaving 10 bases between them. Germline-derived CDR1 and CDR2 are MDHEN and SYDVKM. The CDR3 spans 14 residues.